A selection of T cell receptor beta chains follows, all from one sample in a study of blood T cell repertoires in COVID-19. Assay: immunoSEQ multiplex PCR; the TCRdb copy retains only in-frame clones and omits some. The data contain 250,000 or so clones, around nine tenths of them seen just once; the ten biggest clones take up approximately 7%. The sample was peripheral blood. The source of these receptors is a woman in her 70s with active or convalescent COVID-19. Each CDR3 is given with its conserved first and last residue. A D gene is named only where the DNA matches it firmly.

V: TRBV25-1; length: 14; J: TRBJ2-2; D: .; CDR3: CASSWELNTGELFF; DNA: TGTGCCAGCAGTTGGGAGCTAAACACCGGGGAGCTGTTTTTT
V: TRBV6-2/TRBV6-3; length: 14; J: TRBJ1-2; D: TRBD1; CDR3: CASSYPQGDYGYTF; DNA: TGTGCCAGCAGTTACCCACAGGGGGACTATGGCTACACCTTC
V: TRBV6-2/TRBV6-3; length: 14; J: TRBJ2-1; D: .; CDR3: CASSRPIRGGEQFF; DNA: TGTGCCAGCAGCCGACCGATTCGAGGAGGAGAGCAGTTCTTC
V: TRBV6-5; length: 15; J: TRBJ2-2; D: TRBD1; CDR3: CASMGGTGGTGELFF; DNA: TGTGCCAGCATGGGCGGGACAGGCGGCACCGGGGAGCTGTTTTTT
V: TRBV24-1; length: 15; J: TRBJ1-5; D: .; CDR3: CATSDTQGDGQPQHF; DNA: TGTGCCACCAGTGATACACAGGGAGACGGACAGCCCCAGCATTTT
V: TRBV5-1; length: 19; J: TRBJ2-1; D: TRBD2; CDR3: CASSHSRAGDPSSYNEQFF; DNA: TGCGCCAGCAGCCACTCCAGGGCGGGAGACCCGAGCTCCTACAATGAGCAGTTCTTC
V: TRBV25-1; length: 13; J: TRBJ1-1; D: .; CDR3: CASSEYRVSEAFF; DNA: TGTGCCAGCAGTGAATACAGGGTTTCTGAAGCTTTCTTT
V: TRBV5-6; length: 15; J: TRBJ1-2; D: .; CDR3: CASSYGQRPNYGYTF; DNA: TGTGCCAGCAGCTATGGACAGAGACCGAACTATGGCTACACCTTC
V: TRBV29-1; length: 12; J: TRBJ1-1; D: .; CDR3: CSVAKQATEAFF; DNA: TGCAGCGTTGCTAAACAGGCCACTGAAGCTTTCTTT
V: TRBV7-9; length: 13; J: TRBJ2-7; D: .; CDR3: CASSARSPLEQYF; DNA: TGTGCCAGCAGCGCCCGTTCCCCACTCGAGCAGTACTTC